This TCR beta chain is from a study of early stage breast cancer tumors. Study-wide results and limits: Tumors had roughly 2.4-fold higher T cell density and higher clonality than adjacent normal breast tissue.

A remark on this clone: Antigen specificity is unknown.

Each sample had two DNA replicates, about 0.47 ug blood or around 1.4 ug tissue. Using immunoSEQ multiplex PCR, the repertoire was profiled, and TCRdb retains in-frame clones only, with some absent. Altogether approximately 7,900 clones are present, 62% being singletons, with the ten largest covering approximately 7.5%. Tumor samples used roughly 17-55 mg of diced tissue. Sample: breast tumor tissue. The TCR was taken from a person aged 70 to 85 with breast cancer.

The CDR3 protein is CASSGPTSGGRDTQYF. CDR3 coding DNA: TGTGCCAGCAGCGGACCGACTAGCGGGGGGAGAGATACGCAGTATTTT. This chain connects TRBV7-9 to TRBJ2-3, with 13 bases aligning to TRBD2. Germline lookup yields CDR1 SEHNR and CDR2 FQNEAQ (reference sequence). This CDR3 spans 16 amino acids. With 5 bases clipped from V and 5 bases from J, the junction kept 7 bases outside the gene matches. Drawing the rest from reference TRBV7-9 and TRBJ2-3, the complete variable domain is DTGVSQNPRHKITKRGQNVTFRCDPISEHNRLYWYRQTLGQGPEFLTYFQNEAQLEKSRLLSDRFSAERPKGSFSTLEIQRTEQGDSAMYLCASSGPTSGGRDTQYFGPGTRLTVL.